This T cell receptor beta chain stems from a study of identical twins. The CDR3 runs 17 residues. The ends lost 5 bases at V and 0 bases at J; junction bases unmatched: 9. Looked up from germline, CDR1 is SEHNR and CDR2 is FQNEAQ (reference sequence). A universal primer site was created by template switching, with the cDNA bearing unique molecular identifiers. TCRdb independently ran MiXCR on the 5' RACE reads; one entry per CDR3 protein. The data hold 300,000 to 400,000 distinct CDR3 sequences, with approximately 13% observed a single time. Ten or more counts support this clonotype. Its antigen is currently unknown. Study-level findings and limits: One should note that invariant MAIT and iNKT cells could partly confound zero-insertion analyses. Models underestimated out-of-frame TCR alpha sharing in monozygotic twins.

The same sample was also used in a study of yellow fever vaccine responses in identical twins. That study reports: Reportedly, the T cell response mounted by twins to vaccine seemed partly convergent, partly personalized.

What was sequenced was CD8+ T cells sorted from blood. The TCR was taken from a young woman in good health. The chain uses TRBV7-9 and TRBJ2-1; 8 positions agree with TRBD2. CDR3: CASSGSGSASSYNEQFF. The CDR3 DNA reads TGTGCCAGCAGCGGAAGCGGGAGCGCTAGCTCCTACAATGAGCAGTTCTTC.